These 4 T cell receptor beta chains were sequenced from one sample in a study of blood T cell repertoires in COVID-19. This table comes from immunoSEQ multiplex PCR, and its TCRdb copy is limited to in-frame clones, with some not included. The sample includes 350,000 to 450,000 clones, roughly 89% of them seen just once. The sequenced sample was PBMCs or T cells enriched from blood (not recorded which). These TCRs come from a woman between 25 and 40 years old who had recovered from COVID-19.

A few counts support this clone. This chain uses TRBV6-6 with TRBJ1-1; D uncertain. Per the germline V gene, CDR1 is MNHNY and CDR2 is SVGAGI (reference sequence). The CDR3 consists of 11 residues. CDR3 residues: CGTGRSTEAFF. Written as DNA, the CDR3 is TGTGGAACTGGTCGGAGCACTGAAGCTTTCTTT.

V and J are TRBV30 and TRBJ1-4; 8 positions agree with TRBD1. CDR3 length equals 15 residues. Germline-derived CDR1 and CDR2 are GTSNPN and SVGIG (reference sequence). Losses at the gene ends were 3 bases for V and 8 bases for J; bases not matched to a gene: 11. CDR3 protein: CAWRAFSGGKEKLFF. DNA of the CDR3: TGTGCCTGGAGAGCGTTTTCAGGGGGCAAAGAAAAACTGTTTTTT.

This CDR3 reads CASSRKGVGNQPQHF. In DNA form, the CDR3 reads TGTGCCAGCAGTCGCAAGGGAGTCGGCAATCAGCCCCAGCATTTT. This sequence joins TRBV6-5 and TRBJ1-5, with unresolved D. Germline-derived CDR1 and CDR2 are MNHEY and SVGAGI. The CDR3 has 15 residues. The V gene lost 5 bases and the J gene lost 2 bases, with 13 bases spanning the gap.

CDR3 sequence reads: CATSDYPGQLNTGELFF. Here the CDR3 DNA reads TGTGCCACCAGTGATTACCCCGGACAGCTGAACACCGGGGAGCTGTTTTTT. The chain carries TRBV24-1 and TRBJ2-2; D might be TRBD1 (6 bases). Germline V CDR1 and CDR2: KGHDR, SFDVKD. The V end was cut by 2 bases, the J end by 1 base, with 13 bases between. The CDR3 runs 17 residues.